Listed here is a single T cell receptor beta chain. This record belongs to a study of blood T cell repertoires in COVID-19. In the study overall: The origin of the acute and convalescent COVID-19 samples was the United States, Italy and Spain. Sources were T cells, B-cell-depleted T cells, or PBMCs; the material itself was cDNA or gDNA.

The germline gives CDR1 SGHTA, CDR2 FQGTGA. With V trimmed by 3 bases and J by 1 base, 6 bases remained unmatched. CDR3 length: 16 amino acids. As processed by the authors: Reference gene primer amplification in the assay estimated nucleated cell counts. TCRdb's copy holds only in-frame clones and misses some; the assay was immunoSEQ multiplex PCR. That table gives V, J and clone size, and the DNA gave D and trimming. The sample comprises 20,000 to 25,000 clones, about 83% of which are singletons, and over 7.5% rests with the top ten. The material sequenced was peripheral blood. V is TRBV7-3 and J is TRBJ2-3, with 8 bases aligning to TRBD1. The TCR was taken from a human donor with active COVID-19. The donor label of this sample is uncertain. The DNA for the CDR3 is TGTGCCAGCAGCTTCGACAGGGGATCGGGCACAGATACGCAGTATTTT. Amino acids: CASSFDRGSGTDTQYF. Full variable domain (remainder filled in from reference TRBV7-3 and TRBJ2-3): GAGVSQTPSNKVTEKGKYVELRCDPISGHTALYWYRQSLGQGPEFLIYFQGTGAADDSGLPNDRFFAVRPEGSVSTLKIQRTERGDSAVYLCASSFDRGSGTDTQYFGPGTRLTVL.